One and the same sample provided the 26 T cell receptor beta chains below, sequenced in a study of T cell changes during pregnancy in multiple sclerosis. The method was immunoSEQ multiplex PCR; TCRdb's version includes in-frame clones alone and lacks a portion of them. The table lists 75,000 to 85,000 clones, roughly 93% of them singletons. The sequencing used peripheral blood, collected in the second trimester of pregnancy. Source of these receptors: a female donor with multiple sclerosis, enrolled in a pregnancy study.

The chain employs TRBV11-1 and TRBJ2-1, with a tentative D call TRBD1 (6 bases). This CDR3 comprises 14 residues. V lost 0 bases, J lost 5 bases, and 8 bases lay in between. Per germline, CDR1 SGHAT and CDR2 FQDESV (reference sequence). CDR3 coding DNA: TGTGCCAGCAGCTTAGCGCACAGGGACAATGAGCAGTTCTTC. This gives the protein CASSLAHRDNEQFF.

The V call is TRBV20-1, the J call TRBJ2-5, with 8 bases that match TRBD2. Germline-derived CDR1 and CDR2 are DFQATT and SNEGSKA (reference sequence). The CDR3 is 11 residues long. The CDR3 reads CKGTRGETQYF. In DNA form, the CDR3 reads TGCAAAGGGACTAGGGGAGAGACCCAGTACTTC.

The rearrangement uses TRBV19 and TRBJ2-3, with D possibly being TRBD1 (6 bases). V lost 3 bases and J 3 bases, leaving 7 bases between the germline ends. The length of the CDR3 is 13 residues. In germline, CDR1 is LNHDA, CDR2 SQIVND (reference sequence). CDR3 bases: TGTGCCAGTAGTATGAGGGGGACAGATACGCAGTATTTT. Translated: CASSMRGTDTQYF. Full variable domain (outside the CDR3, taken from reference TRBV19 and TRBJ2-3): DGGITQSPKYLFRKEGQNVTLSCEQNLNHDAMYWYRQDPGQGLRLIYYSQIVNDFQKGDIAEGYSVSREKKESFPLTVTSAQKNPTAFYLCASSMRGTDTQYFGPGTRLTVL.

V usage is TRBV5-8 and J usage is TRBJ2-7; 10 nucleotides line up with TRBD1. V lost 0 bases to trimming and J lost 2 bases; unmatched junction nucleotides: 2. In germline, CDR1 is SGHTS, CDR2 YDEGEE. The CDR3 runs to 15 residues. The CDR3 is CASSLAGTGAYEQYF. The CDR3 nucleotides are TGTGCCAGCAGCTTGGCCGGGACAGGGGCCTACGAGCAGTACTTC.

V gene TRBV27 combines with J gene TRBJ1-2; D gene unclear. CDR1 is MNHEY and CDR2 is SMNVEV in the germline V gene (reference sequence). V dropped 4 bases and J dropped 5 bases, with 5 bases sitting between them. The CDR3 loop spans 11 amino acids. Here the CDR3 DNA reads TGTGCCAGCAGTTCCGGGTATGGCTACACCTTC. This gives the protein CASSSGYGYTF.

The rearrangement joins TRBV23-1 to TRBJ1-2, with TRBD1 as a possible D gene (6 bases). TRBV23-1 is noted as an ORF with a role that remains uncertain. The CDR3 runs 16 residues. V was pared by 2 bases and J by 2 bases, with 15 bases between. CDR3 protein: CASSQIGQHCNYGYTF. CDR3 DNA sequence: TGCGCCAGCAGTCAAATAGGACAGCACTGCAACTATGGCTACACCTTC.

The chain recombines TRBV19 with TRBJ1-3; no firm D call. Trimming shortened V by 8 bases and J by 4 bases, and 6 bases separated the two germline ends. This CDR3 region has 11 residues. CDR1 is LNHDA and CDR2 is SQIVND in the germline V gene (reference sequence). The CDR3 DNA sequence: TGTGCCAGTTCGGGGGGAAACACCATATATTTT. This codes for CASSGGNTIYF.

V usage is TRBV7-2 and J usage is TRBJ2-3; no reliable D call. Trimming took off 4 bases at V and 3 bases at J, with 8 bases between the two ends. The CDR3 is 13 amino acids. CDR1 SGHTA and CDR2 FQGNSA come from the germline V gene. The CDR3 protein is CASSSARTDTQYF. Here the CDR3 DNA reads TGTGCCAGCAGCTCAGCTCGGACAGATACGCAGTATTTT. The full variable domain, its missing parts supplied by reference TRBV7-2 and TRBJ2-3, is GAGVSQSPSNKVTEKGKDVELRCDPISGHTALYWYRQSLGQGLEFLIYFQGNSAPDKSGLPSDRFSAERTGGSVSTLTIQRTQQEDSAVYLCASSSARTDTQYFGPGTRLTVL.

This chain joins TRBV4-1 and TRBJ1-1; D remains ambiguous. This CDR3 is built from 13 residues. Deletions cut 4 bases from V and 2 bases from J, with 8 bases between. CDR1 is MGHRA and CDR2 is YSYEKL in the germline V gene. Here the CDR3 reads CASSPQANTEAFF. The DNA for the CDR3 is TGCGCCAGCAGCCCGCAGGCTAACACTGAAGCTTTCTTT.

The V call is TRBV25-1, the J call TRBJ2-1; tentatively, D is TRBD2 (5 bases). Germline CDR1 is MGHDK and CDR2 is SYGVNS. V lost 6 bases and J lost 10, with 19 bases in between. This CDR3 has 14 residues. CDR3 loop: CASSPGWARREQFF. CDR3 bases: TGTGCCAGCAGCCCCGGGTGGGCTCGGAGGGAGCAGTTCTTC.

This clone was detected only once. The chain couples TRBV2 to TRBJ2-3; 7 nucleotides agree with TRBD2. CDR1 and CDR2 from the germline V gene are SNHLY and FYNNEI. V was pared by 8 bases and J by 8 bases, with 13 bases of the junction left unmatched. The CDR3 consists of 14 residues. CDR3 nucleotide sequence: TGTGCCAGCTACCGGGACCAGACGGGGGGTACGCAGTATTTT. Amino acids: CASYRDQTGGTQYF.

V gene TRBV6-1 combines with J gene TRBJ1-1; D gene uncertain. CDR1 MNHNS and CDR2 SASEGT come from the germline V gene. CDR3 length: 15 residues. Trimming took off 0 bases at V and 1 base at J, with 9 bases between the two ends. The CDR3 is CASSEARSGNTEAFF. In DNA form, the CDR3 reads TGTGCCAGCAGTGAAGCGCGGTCCGGGAACACTGAAGCTTTCTTT.

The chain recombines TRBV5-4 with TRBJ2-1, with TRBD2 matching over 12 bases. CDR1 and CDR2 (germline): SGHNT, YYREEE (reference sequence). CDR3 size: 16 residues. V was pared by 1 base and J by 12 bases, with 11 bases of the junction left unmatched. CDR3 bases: TGTGCCAGCAGCTTGACGGCTAGCGGGGGGGCCGTCGGGCAGTTCTTC. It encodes CASSLTASGGAVGQFF.

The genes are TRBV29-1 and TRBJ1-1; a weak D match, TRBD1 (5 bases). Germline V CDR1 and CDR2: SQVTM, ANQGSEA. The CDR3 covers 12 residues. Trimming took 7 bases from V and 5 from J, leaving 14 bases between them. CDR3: CSDVTPGTEAFF. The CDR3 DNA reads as TGCAGCGATGTAACTCCAGGGACTGAAGCTTTCTTT.

The CDR3 coding sequence is TGCGCCAGCAGCCTGGGACAGGGCCGAGGCGAGCAGTACTTC. This translates into CASSLGQGRGEQYF. The chain joins TRBV5-1 to TRBJ2-7; 9 positions agree with TRBD1. CDR3 length: 14 residues. V shed 4 bases, J shed 6 bases, and the junction held 8 bases outside the gene matches. The germline V gene encodes CDR1 SGHRS and CDR2 YFSETQ.

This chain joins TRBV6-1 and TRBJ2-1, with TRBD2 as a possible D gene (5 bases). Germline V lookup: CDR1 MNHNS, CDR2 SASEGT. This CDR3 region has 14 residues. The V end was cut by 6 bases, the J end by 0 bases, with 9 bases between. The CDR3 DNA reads TGTGCCAGCAGCCCTAGCCACTCCTACAATGAGCAGTTCTTC. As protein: CASSPSHSYNEQFF.

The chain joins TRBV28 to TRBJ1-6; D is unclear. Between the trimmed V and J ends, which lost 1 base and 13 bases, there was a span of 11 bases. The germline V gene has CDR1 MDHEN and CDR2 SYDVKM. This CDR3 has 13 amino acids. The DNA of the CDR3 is TGTGCCAGCAGTTTATTCCCCAAGAGGCCCCTCCACTTT. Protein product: CASSLFPKRPLHF. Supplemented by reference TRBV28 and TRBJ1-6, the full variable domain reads DVKVTQSSRYLVKRTGEKVFLECVQDMDHENMFWYRQDPGLGLRLIYFSYDVKMKEKGDIPEGYSVSREKKERFSLILESASTNQTSMYLCASSLFPKRPLHFGNGTRLTVT.

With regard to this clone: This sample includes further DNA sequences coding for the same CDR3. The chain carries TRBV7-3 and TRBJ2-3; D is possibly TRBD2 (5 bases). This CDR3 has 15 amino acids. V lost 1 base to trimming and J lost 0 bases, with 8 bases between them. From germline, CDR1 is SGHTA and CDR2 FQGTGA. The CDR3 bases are TGTGCCAGCAGCTTAATGGGCGGGAGCACAGATACGCAGTATTTT. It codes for CASSLMGGSTDTQYF.

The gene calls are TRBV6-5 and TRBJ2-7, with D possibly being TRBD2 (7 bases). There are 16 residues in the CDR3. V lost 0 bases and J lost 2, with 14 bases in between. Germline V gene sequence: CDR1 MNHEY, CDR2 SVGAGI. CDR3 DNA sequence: TGTGCCAGCAGTTACTCGACGGGGGGCCGCCCCTACGAGCAGTACTTC. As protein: CASSYSTGGRPYEQYF.

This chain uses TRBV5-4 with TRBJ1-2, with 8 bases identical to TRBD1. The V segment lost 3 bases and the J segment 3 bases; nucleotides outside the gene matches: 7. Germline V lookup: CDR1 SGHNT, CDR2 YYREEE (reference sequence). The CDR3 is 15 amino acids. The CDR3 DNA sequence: TGTGCCAGCAGCTCCGGACAGGGAAACTACTATGGCTACACCTTC. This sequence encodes CASSSGQGNYYGYTF. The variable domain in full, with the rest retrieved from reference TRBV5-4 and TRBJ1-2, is ETGVTQSPTHLIKTRGQQVTLRCSSQSGHNTVSWYQQALGQGPQFIFQYYREEENGRGNFPPRFSGLQFPNYSSELNVNALELDDSALYLCASSSGQGNYYGYTFGSGTRLTVV.

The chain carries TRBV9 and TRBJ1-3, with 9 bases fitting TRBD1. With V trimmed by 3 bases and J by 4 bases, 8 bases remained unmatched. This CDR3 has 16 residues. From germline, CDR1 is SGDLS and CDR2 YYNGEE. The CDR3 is CASSALGQGAGNTIYF. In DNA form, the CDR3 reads TGTGCCAGCAGCGCCCTGGGACAGGGAGCCGGAAACACCATATATTTT.

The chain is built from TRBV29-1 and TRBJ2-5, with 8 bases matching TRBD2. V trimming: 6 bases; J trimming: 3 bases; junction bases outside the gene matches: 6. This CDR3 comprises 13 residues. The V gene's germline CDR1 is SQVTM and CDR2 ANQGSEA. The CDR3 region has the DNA TGCAGCGTCCCGATGGGACTAGAAGAGACCCAGTACTTC. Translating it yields CSVPMGLEETQYF.

The CDR3 DNA is TGTGCCAGCAGTGATGGATGGGGCGTAATGGGAGAGACCCAGTACTTC. Translation: CASSDGWGVMGETQYF. J is TRBJ2-5 and V is TRBV6-1; maybe TRBD1 (5 bases). Per the germline V gene, CDR1 is MNHNS and CDR2 is SASEGT. Trimming pared 3 bases from V and 4 bases from J, leaving 18 bases between. The CDR3 sequence is 16 residues long.

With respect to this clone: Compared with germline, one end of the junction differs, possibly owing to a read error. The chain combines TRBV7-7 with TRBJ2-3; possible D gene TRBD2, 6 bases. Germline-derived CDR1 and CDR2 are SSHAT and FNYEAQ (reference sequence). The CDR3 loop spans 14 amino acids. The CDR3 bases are TGTGCTAGCAGCGTTTCCCTGGAGGGGGATACGCAGTATTTT. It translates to CASSVSLEGDTQYF.

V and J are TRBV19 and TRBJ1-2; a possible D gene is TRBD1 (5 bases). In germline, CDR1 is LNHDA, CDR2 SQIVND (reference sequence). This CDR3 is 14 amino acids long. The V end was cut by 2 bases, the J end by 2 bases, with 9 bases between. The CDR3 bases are TGTGCCAGTAGTATACAAGGGGCCAACTATGGCTACACCTTC. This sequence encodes CASSIQGANYGYTF.

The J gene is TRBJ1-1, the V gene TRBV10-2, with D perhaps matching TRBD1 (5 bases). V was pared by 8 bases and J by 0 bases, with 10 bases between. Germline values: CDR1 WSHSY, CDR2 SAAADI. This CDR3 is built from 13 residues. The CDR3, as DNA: TGCGCCAGCTGGGCGGGGGTGAACACTGAAGCTTTCTTT. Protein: CASWAGVNTEAFF.